The present T cell receptor (beta chain) was sequenced within a study of cytomegalovirus exposure and HLA in healthy donors. The study's findings and limits: An ancestry cluster, one associated with Asian ancestry, reportedly showed fewer N-insertions than the roughly 670-donor mean in a later analysis.

The primer mix had 60 Vbeta and 13 Jbeta primers. TCRdb keeps only in-frame clones here, not all; method: immunoSEQ multiplex PCR. Found here are about 110,000 clones, approximately 84% of them singletons; the top ten hold about 0.22%. As regards this clone: The antigen remains unidentified.

Germline CDR1 is LNHNV and CDR2 is YYDKDF (reference sequence). V gave up 5 bases and J gave up 3 bases, with 17 bases separating them. The CDR3 length is 15 residues. The sequenced material came from PBMCs. The sequence was obtained from a man aged 50-59 years in good health and CMV-seronegative. J is TRBJ2-7 and V is TRBV15, with D possibly TRBD1 on 5 matching bases. This CDR3 reads CATSRILGHNYEQYF. CDR3 in DNA: TGTGCCACCAGCCGCATCCTTGGACATAACTACGAGCAGTACTTC.